The T cell receptor (beta chain) under discussion was sequenced for a study of T cells in Graves' hyperthyroidism and ophthalmopathy. Using RNA transcripts as the source, TCR beta CDR3 regions were amplified. A first-round RT-PCR of the TCR CDR3 used the HTBI primer set. In TCRdb, the multiplex PCR reads were re-called with MiXCR into one record per CDR3 protein. The table has 450,000 to 700,000 distinct CDR3 sequences, about 45% seen once. With 0 bases removed from V and 2 bases from J, the gap between germline ends came to 12 bases. CDR3 length: 15 residues. Germline values: CDR1 SGDLS, CDR2 YYNGEE. The table lists this clonotype with many counts.

J is TRBJ2-7 and V is TRBV9; maybe TRBD1 (5 bases). The sequence was obtained from an adult woman with Graves' disease, either hyperthyroidism or ophthalmopathy (not recorded which). Sequenced material: peripheral blood or thyroid tissue (not recorded which). The CDR3 DNA follows: TGTGCCAGCAGCGTAGAGGGGCAGGAGACCTACGAGCAGTACTTC. Residues: CASSVEGQETYEQYF. Filled out from reference TRBV9 and TRBJ2-7, the complete variable domain reads DSGVTQTPKHLITATGQRVTLRCSPRSGDLSVYWYQQSLDQGLQFLIQYYNGEERAKGNILERFSAQQFPDLHSELNLSSLELGDSALYFCASSVEGQETYEQYFGPGTRLTVT.